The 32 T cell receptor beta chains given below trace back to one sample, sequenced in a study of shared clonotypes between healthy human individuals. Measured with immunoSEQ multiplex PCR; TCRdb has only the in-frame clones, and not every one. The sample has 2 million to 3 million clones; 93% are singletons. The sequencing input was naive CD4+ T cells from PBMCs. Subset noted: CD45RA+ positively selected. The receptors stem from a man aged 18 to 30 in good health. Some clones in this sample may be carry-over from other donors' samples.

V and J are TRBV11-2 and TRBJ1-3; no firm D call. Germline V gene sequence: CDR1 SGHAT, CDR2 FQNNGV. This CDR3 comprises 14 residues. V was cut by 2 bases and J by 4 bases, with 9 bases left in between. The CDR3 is CASSLMAGGNTIYF. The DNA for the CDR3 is TGTGCCAGCAGCTTAATGGCGGGGGGAAACACCATATATTTT.

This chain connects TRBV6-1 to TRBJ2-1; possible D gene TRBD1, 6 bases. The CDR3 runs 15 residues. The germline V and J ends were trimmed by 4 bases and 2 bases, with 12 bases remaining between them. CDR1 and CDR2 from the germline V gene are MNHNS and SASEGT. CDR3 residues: CASSAVRGPYNEQFF. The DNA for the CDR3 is TGTGCCAGCAGTGCGGTCAGGGGCCCCTACAATGAGCAGTTCTTC.

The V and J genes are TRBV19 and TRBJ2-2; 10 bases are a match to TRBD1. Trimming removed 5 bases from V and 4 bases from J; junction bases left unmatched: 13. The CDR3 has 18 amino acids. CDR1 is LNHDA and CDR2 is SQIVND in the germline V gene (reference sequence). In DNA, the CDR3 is TGTGCCAGTAGTCCCGAGCCCCCCGGGACAGGGGTCACCGGGGAGCTGTTTTTT. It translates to CASSPEPPGTGVTGELFF.

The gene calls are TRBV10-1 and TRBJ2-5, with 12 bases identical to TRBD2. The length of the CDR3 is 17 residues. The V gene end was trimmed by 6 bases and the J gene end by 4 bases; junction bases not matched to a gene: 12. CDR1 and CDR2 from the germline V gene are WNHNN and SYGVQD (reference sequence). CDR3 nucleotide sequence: TGCGCCAGCAGAGTACTTGGACTAGCGGGAATTCGAGAGACCCAGTACTTC. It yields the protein CASRVLGLAGIRETQYF.

CDR3: CASSALAGVFNEQFF. The CDR3 region has the DNA TGTGCCAGTAGCGCTCTAGCGGGAGTTTTCAATGAGCAGTTCTTC. The V gene is TRBV19, the J gene TRBJ2-1, with 10 bases that match TRBD2. Trimming removed 6 bases from V and 6 bases from J; junction bases left unmatched: 8. The CDR3 spans 15 residues. Germline V gives CDR1 LNHDA, CDR2 SQIVND (reference sequence).

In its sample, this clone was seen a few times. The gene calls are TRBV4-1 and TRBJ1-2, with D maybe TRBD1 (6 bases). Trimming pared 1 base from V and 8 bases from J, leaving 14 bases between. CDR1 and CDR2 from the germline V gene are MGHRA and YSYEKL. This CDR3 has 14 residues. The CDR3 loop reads CASSQVGGTGGYTF. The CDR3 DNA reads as TGCGCCAGCAGCCAAGTCGGGGGCACGGGCGGCTACACCTTC.

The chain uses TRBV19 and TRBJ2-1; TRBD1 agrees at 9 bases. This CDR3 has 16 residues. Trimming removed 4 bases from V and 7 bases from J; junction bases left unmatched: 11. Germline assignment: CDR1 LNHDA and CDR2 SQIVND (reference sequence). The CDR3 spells CASSSQNRGRWNEQFF. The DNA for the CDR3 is TGTGCCAGTAGTAGCCAAAACAGGGGGCGATGGAATGAGCAGTTCTTC.

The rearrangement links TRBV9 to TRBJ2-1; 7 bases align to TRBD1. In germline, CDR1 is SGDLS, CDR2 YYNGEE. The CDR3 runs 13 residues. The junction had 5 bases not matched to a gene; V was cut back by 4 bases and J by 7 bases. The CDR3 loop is CASSFGTANEQFF. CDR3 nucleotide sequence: TGTGCCAGCAGCTTTGGGACAGCTAATGAGCAGTTCTTC.

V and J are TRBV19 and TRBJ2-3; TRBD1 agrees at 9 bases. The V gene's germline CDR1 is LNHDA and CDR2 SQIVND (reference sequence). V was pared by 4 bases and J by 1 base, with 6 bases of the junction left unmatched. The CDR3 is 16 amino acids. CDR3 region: CASSTRTGAGTDTQYF. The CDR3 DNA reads TGTGCCAGTAGTACTCGGACAGGGGCGGGCACAGATACGCAGTATTTT. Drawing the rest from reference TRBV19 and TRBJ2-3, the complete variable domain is DGGITQSPKYLFRKEGQNVTLSCEQNLNHDAMYWYRQDPGQGLRLIYYSQIVNDFQKGDIAEGYSVSREKKESFPLTVTSAQKNPTAFYLCASSTRTGAGTDTQYFGPGTRLTVL.

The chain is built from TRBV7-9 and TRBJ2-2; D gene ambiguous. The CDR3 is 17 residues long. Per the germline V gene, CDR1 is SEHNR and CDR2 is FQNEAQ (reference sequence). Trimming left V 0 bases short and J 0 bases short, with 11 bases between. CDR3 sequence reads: CASSLAGVQSNTGELFF. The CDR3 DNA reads TGTGCCAGCAGCTTAGCTGGCGTACAGTCGAACACCGGGGAGCTGTTTTTT.

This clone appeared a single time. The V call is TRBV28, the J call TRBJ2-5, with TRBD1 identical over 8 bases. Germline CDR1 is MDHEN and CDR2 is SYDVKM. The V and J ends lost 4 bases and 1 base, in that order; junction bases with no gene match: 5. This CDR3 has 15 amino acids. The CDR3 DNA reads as TGTGCCAGCAGTTCGAGGACAGGGCTCCAAGAGACCCAGTACTTC. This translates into CASSSRTGLQETQYF.

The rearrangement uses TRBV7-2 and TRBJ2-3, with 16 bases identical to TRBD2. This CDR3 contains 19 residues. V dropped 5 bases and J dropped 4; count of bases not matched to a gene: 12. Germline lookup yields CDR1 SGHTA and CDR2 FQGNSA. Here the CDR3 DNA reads TGTGCCAGCAGCCGAGGGGGGACTAGCGGGAGGGCCCTCCCAGATACGCAGTATTTT. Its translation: CASSRGGTSGRALPDTQYF.

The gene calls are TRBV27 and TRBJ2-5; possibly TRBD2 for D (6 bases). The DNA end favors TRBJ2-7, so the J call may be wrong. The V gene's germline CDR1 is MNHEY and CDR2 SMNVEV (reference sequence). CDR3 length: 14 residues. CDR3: CASRGGLLDYEQYF. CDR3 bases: TGTGCCAGCAGGGGAGGCCTGCTAGACTACGAGCAGTACTTC.

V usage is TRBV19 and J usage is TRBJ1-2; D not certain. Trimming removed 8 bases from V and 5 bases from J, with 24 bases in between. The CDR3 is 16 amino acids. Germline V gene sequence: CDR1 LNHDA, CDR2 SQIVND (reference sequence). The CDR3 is CASWTSKTHPSYGYTF. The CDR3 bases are TGTGCCAGTTGGACGAGTAAGACACACCCTTCATATGGCTACACCTTC.

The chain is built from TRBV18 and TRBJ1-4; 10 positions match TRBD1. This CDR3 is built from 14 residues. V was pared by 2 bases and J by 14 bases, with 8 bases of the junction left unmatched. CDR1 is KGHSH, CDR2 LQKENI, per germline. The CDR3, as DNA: TGTGCCAGCTCACCAGGGACAGGGGAACGGTTTCTGTTTTTT. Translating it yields CASSPGTGERFLFF. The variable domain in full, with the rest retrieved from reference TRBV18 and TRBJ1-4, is NAGVMQNPRHLVRRRGQEARLRCSPMKGHSHVYWYRQLPEEGLKFMVYLQKENIIDESGMPKERFSAEFPKEGPSILRIQQVVRGDSAAYFCASSPGTGERFLFFGSGTQLSVL.

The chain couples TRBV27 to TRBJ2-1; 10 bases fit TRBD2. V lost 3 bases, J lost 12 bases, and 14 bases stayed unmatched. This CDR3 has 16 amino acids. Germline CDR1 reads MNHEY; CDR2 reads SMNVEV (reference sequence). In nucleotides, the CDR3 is TGTGCCAGCAGTTTCGCTAGCGGGGGCCAGGCGAGATGGCAGTTCTTC. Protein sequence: CASSFASGGQARWQFF.

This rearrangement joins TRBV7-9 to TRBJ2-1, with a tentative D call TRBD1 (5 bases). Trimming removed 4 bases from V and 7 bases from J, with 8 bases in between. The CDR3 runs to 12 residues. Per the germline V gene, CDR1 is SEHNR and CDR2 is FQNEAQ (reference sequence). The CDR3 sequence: CASSSRENEQFF. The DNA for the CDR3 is TGTGCCAGCAGCTCCAGGGAAAATGAGCAGTTCTTC. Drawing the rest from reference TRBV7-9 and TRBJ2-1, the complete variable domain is DTGVSQNPRHKITKRGQNVTFRCDPISEHNRLYWYRQTLGQGPEFLTYFQNEAQLEKSRLLSDRFSAERPKGSFSTLEIQRTEQGDSAMYLCASSSRENEQFFGPGTRLTVL.

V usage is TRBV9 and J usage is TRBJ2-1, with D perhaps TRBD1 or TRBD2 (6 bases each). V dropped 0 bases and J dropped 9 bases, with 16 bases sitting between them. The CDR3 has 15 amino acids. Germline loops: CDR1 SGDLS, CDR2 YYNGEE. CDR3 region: CASSVVGGVTGEQFF. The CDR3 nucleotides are TGTGCCAGCAGCGTAGTGGGGGGAGTGACAGGTGAGCAGTTCTTC.

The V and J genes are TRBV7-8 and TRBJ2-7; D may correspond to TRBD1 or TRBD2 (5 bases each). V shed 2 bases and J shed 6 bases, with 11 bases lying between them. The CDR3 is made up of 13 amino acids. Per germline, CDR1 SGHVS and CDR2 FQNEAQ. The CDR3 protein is CASSLRGPGEQYF. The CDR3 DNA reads TGTGCCAGCAGCTTACGGGGACCTGGCGAGCAGTACTTC.

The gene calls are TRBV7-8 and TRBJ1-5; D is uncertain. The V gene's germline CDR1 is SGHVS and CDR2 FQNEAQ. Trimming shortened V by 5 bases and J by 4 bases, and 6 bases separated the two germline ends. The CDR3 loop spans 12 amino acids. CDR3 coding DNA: TGTGCCAGCAGCCCATATAATCAGCCCCAGCATTTT. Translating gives CASSPYNQPQHF.

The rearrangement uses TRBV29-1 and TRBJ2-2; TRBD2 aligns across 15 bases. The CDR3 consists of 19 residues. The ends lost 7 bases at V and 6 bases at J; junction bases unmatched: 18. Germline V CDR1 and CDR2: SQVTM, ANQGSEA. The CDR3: CSARTGGGLAGGHSGELFF. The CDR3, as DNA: TGCAGCGCTCGGACAGGGGGCGGACTAGCGGGAGGGCATTCCGGGGAGCTGTTTTTT.

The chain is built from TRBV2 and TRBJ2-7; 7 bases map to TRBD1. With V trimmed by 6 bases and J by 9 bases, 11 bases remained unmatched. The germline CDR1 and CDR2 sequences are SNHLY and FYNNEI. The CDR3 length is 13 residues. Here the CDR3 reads CASRDDRVSGQYF. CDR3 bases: TGTGCCAGCAGAGATGACAGGGTCAGTGGGCAGTACTTC.

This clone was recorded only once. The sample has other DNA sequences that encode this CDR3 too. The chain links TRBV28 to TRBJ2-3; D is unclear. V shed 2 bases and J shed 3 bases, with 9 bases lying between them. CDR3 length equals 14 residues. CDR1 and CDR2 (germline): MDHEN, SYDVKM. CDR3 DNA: TGTGCCAGCAGTTTACTCGGCCCGACAGATACGCAGTATTTT. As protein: CASSLLGPTDTQYF.

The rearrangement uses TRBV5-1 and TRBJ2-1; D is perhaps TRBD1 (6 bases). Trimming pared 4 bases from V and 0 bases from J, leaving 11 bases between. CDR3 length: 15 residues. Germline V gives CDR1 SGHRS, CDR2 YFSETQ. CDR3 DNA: TGCGCCAGCAGCAAAGGGGGACCCTCCTACAATGAGCAGTTCTTC. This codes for CASSKGGPSYNEQFF.

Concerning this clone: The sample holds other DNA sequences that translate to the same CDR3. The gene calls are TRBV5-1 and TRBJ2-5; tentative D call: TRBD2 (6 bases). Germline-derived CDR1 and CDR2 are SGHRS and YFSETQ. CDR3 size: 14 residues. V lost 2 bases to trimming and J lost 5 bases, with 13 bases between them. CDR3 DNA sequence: TGCGCCAGCAGCTTTTCGGGGGTCGGGGAGACCCAGTACTTC. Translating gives CASSFSGVGETQYF.

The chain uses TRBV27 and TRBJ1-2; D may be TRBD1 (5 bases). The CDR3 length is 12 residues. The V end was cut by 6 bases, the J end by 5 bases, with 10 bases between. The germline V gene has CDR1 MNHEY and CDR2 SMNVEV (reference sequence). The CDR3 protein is CASSPRTYGYTF. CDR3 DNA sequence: TGTGCCAGCAGCCCCAGGACATATGGCTACACCTTC.

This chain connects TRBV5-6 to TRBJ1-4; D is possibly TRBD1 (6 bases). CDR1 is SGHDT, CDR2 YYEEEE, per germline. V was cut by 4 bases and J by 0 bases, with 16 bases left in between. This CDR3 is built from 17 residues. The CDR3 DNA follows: TGTGCCAGCAGCAAAAACAGGGTACTTCCAACTAATGAAAAACTGTTTTTT. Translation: CASSKNRVLPTNEKLFF.

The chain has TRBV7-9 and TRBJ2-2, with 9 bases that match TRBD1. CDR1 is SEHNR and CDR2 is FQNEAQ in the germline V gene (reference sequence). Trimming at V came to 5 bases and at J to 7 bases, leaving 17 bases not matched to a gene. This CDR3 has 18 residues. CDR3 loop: CASSPDRDRALYGGELFF. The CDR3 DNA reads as TGTGCCAGCAGCCCGGACCGGGACAGGGCCTTGTATGGCGGGGAGCTGTTTTTT.

The DNA of the CDR3 is TGTGCCAGCAGTTTGTCGAAGCTCCGGGACAGGGGATTAGCGGGAAGCACAGATACGCAGTATTTT. It translates to CASSLSKLRDRGLAGSTDTQYF. This chain uses TRBV28 with TRBJ2-3; 10 bases are a match to TRBD1. This CDR3 is 22 amino acids long. CDR1 is MDHEN and CDR2 is SYDVKM in the germline V gene. J was trimmed by 0 bases and V by 3 bases; bases with no gene match: 21.

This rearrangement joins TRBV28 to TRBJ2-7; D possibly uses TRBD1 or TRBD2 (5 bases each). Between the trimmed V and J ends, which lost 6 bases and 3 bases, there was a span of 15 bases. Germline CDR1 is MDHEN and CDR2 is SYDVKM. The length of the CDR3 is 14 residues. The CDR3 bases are TGTGCCAGCAGCCCTGGGGGTCCAAACTACGAGCAGTACTTC. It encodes CASSPGGPNYEQYF.

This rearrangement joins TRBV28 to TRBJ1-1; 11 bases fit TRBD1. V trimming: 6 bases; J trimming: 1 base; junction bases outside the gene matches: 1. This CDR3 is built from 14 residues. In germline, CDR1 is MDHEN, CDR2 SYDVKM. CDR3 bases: TGTGCCAGCAGGGACAGGGGGCGGAACACTGAAGCTTTCTTT. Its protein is CASRDRGRNTEAFF.

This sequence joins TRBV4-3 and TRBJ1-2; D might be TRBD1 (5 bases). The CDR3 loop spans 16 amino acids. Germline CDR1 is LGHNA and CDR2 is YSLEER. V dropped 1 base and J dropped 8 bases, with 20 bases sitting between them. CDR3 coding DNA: TGCGCCAGCAGCCAAGGGTACGCCGCAGGGTTTAGAGGCTACACCTTC. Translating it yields CASSQGYAAGFRGYTF.